The 16 T cell receptor beta chains given below trace back to one sample, sequenced in a study of shared clonotypes between healthy human individuals. Clones were sequenced by immunoSEQ multiplex PCR, and TCRdb holds only the in-frame ones, with some missing. Here the sample spans some 2 million clones, around 95% being singletons. Sequencing input: naive CD4+ T cells sorted from blood. The sample's subset: CD45RA+ positively selected. The receptors were gathered from a young man in good health.

V and J are TRBV28 and TRBJ2-3; 11 nucleotides line up with TRBD1. The V gene's germline CDR1 is MDHEN and CDR2 SYDVKM. Trimming cost V 5 bases and J 2 bases; bases outside gene matches: 18. This CDR3 has 20 residues. This CDR3 is CASSGRDRGILGGNTDTQYF. DNA for the CDR3: TGTGCCAGCAGTGGCCGGGACAGGGGGATCTTAGGGGGAAACACAGATACGCAGTATTTT.

On this clone itself: Other DNA sequences in this sample translate to the same CDR3. V is TRBV4-3 and J is TRBJ2-1; D is undetermined. Germline V lookup: CDR1 LGHNA, CDR2 YSLEER. V was pared by 0 bases and J by 4 bases, with 4 bases between. The CDR3 loop spans 13 amino acids. The CDR3 nucleotides are TGCGCCAGCAGCCAAGAGCCTTACAATGAGCAGTTCTTC. Amino acids: CASSQEPYNEQFF.

The chain links TRBV6-1 to TRBJ2-1; 11 bases agree with TRBD2. V shed 8 bases and J 7 bases; nucleotides not matched to a gene: 7. Germline CDR1 is MNHNS and CDR2 is SASEGT. This CDR3 region has 14 residues. The CDR3 region is CASSGLAGGNEQFF. CDR3 nucleotides: TGTGCCAGCTCCGGGCTAGCGGGAGGTAATGAGCAGTTCTTC.

V usage is TRBV19 and J usage is TRBJ2-7, with D tentatively TRBD2 (5 bases). Germline V CDR1 and CDR2: LNHDA, SQIVND (reference sequence). The V end was cut by 4 bases, the J end by 2 bases, with 12 bases between. The CDR3 is 14 amino acids. CDR3 protein: CASSTASPPYEQYF. The CDR3 DNA sequence: TGTGCCAGTAGTACCGCTAGCCCCCCCTACGAGCAGTACTTC.

The J gene is TRBJ2-1, the V gene TRBV28, with 14 bases that match TRBD2. The CDR3 contains 17 residues. J lost 7 bases, V lost 10 bases, and 15 bases had no gene match. From germline, CDR1 is MDHEN and CDR2 SYDVKM. The CDR3 region is CATSLTGGLAGANEQFF. The CDR3 DNA follows: TGTGCCACCTCCTTAACGGGGGGACTAGCGGGAGCTAATGAGCAGTTCTTC.

V gene TRBV6-5 combines with J gene TRBJ2-7, with D uncertain. Deletions cut 0 bases from V and 2 bases from J, with 11 bases between. The CDR3 covers 15 residues. CDR1 MNHEY and CDR2 SVGAGI come from the germline V gene. The CDR3 here is CASSYSPDRTYEQYF. As DNA, the CDR3 is TGTGCCAGCAGTTACTCCCCGGACCGAACCTACGAGCAGTACTTC.

The CDR3 nucleotides read TGTGCCTCCAGGGGAGGGGGGGCCAACGTCCTGACTTTC. Residues: CASRGGGANVLTF. J is TRBJ2-6 and V is TRBV30; D may be TRBD2 (7 bases). The CDR3 is 13 residues long. V was shortened by 7 bases and J by 4 bases, with 11 bases between the two germline ends. The germline V gene encodes CDR1 GTSNPN and CDR2 SVGIG (reference sequence).

V and J are TRBV5-4 and TRBJ1-5; a weak D match, TRBD1 (6 bases). V was trimmed by 2 bases and J by 11 bases, leaving 23 bases between them. The germline V gene encodes CDR1 SGHNT and CDR2 YYREEE (reference sequence). The CDR3 is 16 amino acids. CDR3 in DNA: TGTGCCAGCAGCTTTGTGGACAGATCGCCCCCATGGGCCCAGCATTTT. This gives the protein CASSFVDRSPPWAQHF.

CDR3 sequence reads: CASSTGTSGGVMFF. As DNA, the CDR3 is TGTGCCAGCAGTACTGGGACTAGCGGGGGGGTTATGTTCTTC. This chain uses TRBV6-5 with TRBJ2-1, with 16 bases lining up with TRBD2. This CDR3 has 14 amino acids. Trimming cost V 5 bases and J 15 bases; bases outside gene matches: 7. Per germline, CDR1 MNHEY and CDR2 SVGAGI.

This clone has just one count. Other DNA sequences within the sample encode an identical CDR3. The chain links TRBV6-5 to TRBJ2-7; a weak D match, TRBD1 (6 bases). Germline-derived CDR1 and CDR2 are MNHEY and SVGAGI. This CDR3 contains 13 residues. The germline V and J ends were trimmed by 6 bases and 3 bases, with 12 bases remaining between them. The CDR3: CASSQGPYYEQYF. Written as DNA, the CDR3 is TGTGCCAGCAGCCAGGGGCCGTACTACGAGCAGTACTTC.

The CDR3 protein is CASRVRDRQRHEQYF. For the CDR3, the DNA is TGTGCCAGCAGAGTAAGGGACAGGCAAAGACACGAGCAGTACTTC. J is TRBJ2-7 and V is TRBV5-8, with TRBD1 identical over 8 bases. CDR1 SGHTS and CDR2 YDEGEE come from the germline V gene. The trim removed 5 bases at V and 5 bases at J, leaving 12 bases unmatched. This CDR3 has 15 residues.

The rearrangement uses TRBV7-9 and TRBJ1-2; no firm D call. The CDR3 is 11 residues long. V was cut by 5 bases and J by 8 bases, with 9 bases left in between. The V gene's germline CDR1 is SEHNR and CDR2 FQNEAQ (reference sequence). The CDR3 sequence is CASSPGMGYTF. CDR3 coding DNA: TGTGCCAGCAGCCCGGGGATGGGCTACACCTTC.

V usage is TRBV27 and J usage is TRBJ2-3, with D perhaps TRBD1 (6 bases). Germline V lookup: CDR1 MNHEY, CDR2 SMNVEV (reference sequence). The CDR3 is 17 amino acids. V dropped 6 bases and J dropped 0 bases, with 19 bases sitting between them. Here the CDR3 reads CASRRRGQGSSTDTQYF. CDR3 coding DNA: TGTGCCAGCAGACGGCGCGGGCAGGGGTCTAGCACAGATACGCAGTATTTT.

The V call is TRBV18, the J call TRBJ1-6; TRBD1 matches at 7 bases. J gave up 5 bases and V 2 bases, and 12 bases lay outside the gene matches. The CDR3 covers 18 residues. Germline V gene sequence: CDR1 KGHSH, CDR2 LQKENI. CDR3 residues: CASSPWGQIPPNNSPLHF. DNA of the CDR3: TGTGCCAGCTCACCATGGGGACAGATTCCTCCCAATAATTCACCCCTCCACTTT.

The chain uses TRBV28 and TRBJ2-3; 7 bases are shared with TRBD1. Germline CDR1 and CDR2: MDHEN and SYDVKM. The CDR3 runs 15 residues. The V gene end was trimmed by 3 bases and the J gene end by 2 bases; junction bases not matched to a gene: 5. This CDR3 is CASSFTGTATDTQYF. CDR3 DNA sequence: TGTGCCAGCAGTTTCACCGGGACAGCCACAGATACGCAGTATTTT.

The chain joins TRBV21-1 to TRBJ2-1; the table's D call, TRBD1, was not checked against the DNA. TRBV21-1 represents a pseudogene. CDR3 length equals 13 residues. Here the CDR3 reads CASPISSYNEQFF. The CDR3 DNA is TGTGCCAGCCCGATCAGCTCCTACAATGAGCAGTTCTTC.